This record covers a single TCR beta chain. Its binding antigen is unknown. No per-base quality is available; no much larger clone lies one base away. The source of the sample is a study of blood T cell repertoires in COVID-19 (dated by TCRdb to 2020 to 2022). Study-level background: Samples covering the acute and convalescent phases of COVID-19 were provided by collaborators in the United States, Italy and Spain. HLA class I and class II types, where available, came from metadata supplied by the sample provider rather than from assay-based typing. Samples came from the ongoing ImmuneRACE study (first 160 participants) plus 1,254 subjects from 6 global collaborators. A freely available public database, intended as a resource for researchers studying the immune response to SARS-CoV-2, is where the repertoires were released. A de-identified subject ID, COVID-19 status, age in years and sex were almost always included in the sample metadata. Subjects who had been exposed to COVID-19, were actively infected with it, or had recovered from it provided the deeply sampled blood TCRbeta repertoires that made up the dataset. The material from the prospective study consisted of cDNA or gDNA derived from T cells, B-cell-depleted T cells, or PBMCs. Beyond this particular receptor, the publication reports: The amount of clinical and demographic metadata varied by source and participant and was provided uncurated.

The immunoSEQ Assay, a bias-controlled multiplex PCR, was used to amplify TCRbeta CDR3 regions from genomic DNA. Concerning the study's data processing: Nucleated cell counts per sample were estimated from amplification of reference gene primers within the assay. Sequence reads were collapsed and filtered to measure the absolute abundance of every unique TCRbeta CDR3 rearrangement. Productive Simpson clonality was computed per sample as the square root of Simpson's diversity index over productive rearrangements. The table comes from immuneACCESS by way of TCRdb, which keeps in-frame sequences with V and J called. Part of the clones is missing from these tables; in studies checked, under half for an unresolved V gene and the rest for unknown reasons. The D gene and trimming were derived from the DNA, and the V and J assignments and clone size from that table. The sample table holds over 60,000 clones, of which around nine tenths were seen once. Together, the top ten hold around 1.3% of the sample.

Taken from cysteine to phenylalanine, the CDR3 has 14 residues. The DNA shown is the 42-base CDR3, in frame from base 1. Trimming leaves V shorter by 0 bases and J shorter by 9 bases, with the junction holding 6 bases beyond the gene matches. In the germline V gene (reference sequence), CDR1 corresponds to SGHNT and CDR2 to YYREEE. Each collaborating institution followed its own protocols to collect whole blood in K2EDTA tubes. For TCRbeta analysis, collaborator samples were shipped as frozen whole blood, as isolated PBMCs, or as DNA extracted from either sample type. Recombination connected TRBV5-4 to TRBJ1-1; TRBD1 agrees with 9 junctional bases. This clonotype was obtained from a man aged 55 to 70 with acute or convalescent COVID-19. What was sequenced was peripheral blood. The CDR3 protein is CASSLDSGTGKAFF. The nucleotide sequence is given as TGTGCCAGCAGCTTGGACTCCGGGACAGGGAAAGCTTTCTTT.